This record concerns one TCR beta chain sequence. There are 11 residues in the CDR3. The germline gives CDR1 SQVTM, CDR2 ANQGSEA. Trimming removed 4 bases at V and 7 bases at J, with 10 bases between. This sample was taken from a study of blood T cells in healthy people across ages. The donors, all healthy, were Caucasians living in Russia, aged about 6 to 90. A second about 7 to 12 cycle PCR used barcoded and J-beta primers. TCRdb independently ran MiXCR on the 5' RACE reads; one entry per CDR3 protein. The data hold approximately 850,000 distinct CDR3 sequences, with around 43% observed a single time.

This TCR was recovered from a man between 60 and 70 years old in good health. J is TRBJ1-2 and V is TRBV29-1, with no clear D. The specimen sequenced was blood. The CDR3 DNA reads as TGCAGCGTTGTAATAGAGGCTGGCTACACCTTC. Protein: CSVVIEAGYTF.